This T cell receptor beta chain was found in a study of blood T cell repertoires in COVID-19 (dated by TCRdb to about 2020). The study in broad terms: Samples covering the acute and convalescent phases of COVID-19 were provided by collaborators in the United States, Italy and Spain. The repertoires were released in a freely available public database intended as a resource for research on the immune response to SARS-CoV-2. Nearly every sample came with metadata listing a de-identified subject ID, COVID-19 status, age in years and sex. Samples came from the ongoing ImmuneRACE study (first 160 participants) plus 1,254 subjects from 6 global collaborators. Where available, HLA class I and class II types were obtained from metadata supplied by the sample provider rather than from assay-based typing. The material from the prospective study consisted of cDNA or gDNA derived from T cells, B-cell-depleted T cells, or PBMCs. Subjects who had been exposed to COVID-19, were actively infected with it, or had recovered from it provided the deeply sampled blood TCRbeta repertoires that made up the dataset.

With regard to this clone: What antigen it recognizes has not been identified. Base quality data are lacking; no much larger clone is found one base away. Other DNA sequences in this sample translate to the same CDR3.

What the research found in general, with its limitations: The quantity of clinical and demographic metadata differed by source and by participant and was supplied without curation.

TCRbeta CDR3 regions were amplified from genomic DNA by means of the immunoSEQ Assay, a bias-controlled multiplex PCR. The published analysis was carried out like this. Nucleated cell counts per sample were estimated from amplification of reference gene primers within the assay. Sequence reads were collapsed and filtered to measure the absolute abundance of every unique TCRbeta CDR3 rearrangement. Productive Simpson clonality was computed per sample as the square root of Simpson's diversity index over productive rearrangements. TCRdb took this table from immuneACCESS and kept in-frame rearrangements with V and J called. Such tables lack part of the clones; where checked against another copy, unresolved V genes explain under half of the gap, and the rest is unexplained. V and J calls and clone size follow that table, whereas D and trimming were derived from the DNA. The sample data list about 260,000 clones, and approximately 85% of these were observed just once. Of the sample, about 0.7% is held by the ten largest clones.

Whole blood was collected in K2EDTA tubes by collaborating institutions according to the institutions' own protocols. For TCRbeta analysis, collaborators shipped samples as frozen whole blood, isolated PBMCs, or DNA extracted from either of those sample types. Via the germline V gene, CDR1 is SGDLS and CDR2 YYNGEE. The V and J ends are trimmed by 2 bases and 3 bases, leaving 7 bases between them. There are 13 amino acids in the CDR3, from cysteine to phenylalanine inclusive. Only CDR3 DNA is held: 39 bases, read in frame from base 1. This TCR derives from a human donor in a cohort sampled during active COVID-19. The chain is made from TRBV9 and TRBJ2-3; TRBD2 is a possible D gene, resting on 5 matching bases. Input material: peripheral blood. The CDR3 corresponds to CASSVEGTDTQYF. The bases are TGTGCCAGCAGCGTTGAGGGAACAGATACGCAGTATTTT.